Listed below are T cell receptor beta chains from one sample, sequenced in a study of breast tumors, draining lymph nodes, adjacent tissues. TCRdb itself ran the multiplex PCR reads through MiXCR, one entry per CDR3 protein. The sample lists over 200,000 distinct CDR3 sequences; about 30% were seen once. Sample: axillary lymph node tissue. The receptors were gathered from a female donor with breast cancer. Some clones in this sample may be carry-over from other donors' samples. Each CDR3 is given without its conserved first and last residue.

v_call: TRBV20-1; j_call: TRBJ1-5; cdr3_aa: SARDSTRFGTQH
v_call: TRBV7-9; j_call: TRBJ1-4; cdr3_aa: ASSYRGAATNEKLF
v_call: TRBV7-2; j_call: TRBJ2-6; cdr3_aa: ASSLRDRGPFSGANVLT
v_call: TRBV19; j_call: TRBJ2-7; cdr3_aa: ATSTTGNSYEQY
v_call: TRBV20-1; j_call: TRBJ2-5; cdr3_aa: SAKRGETQY
v_call: TRBV3-1; j_call: TRBJ2-7; cdr3_aa: ASSPSRYEPNSYEQY
v_call: TRBV4-1; j_call: TRBJ2-7; cdr3_aa: ASSTRQGSGIYEQY
v_call: TRBV20-1; j_call: TRBJ2-7; cdr3_aa: SARDASRSSYEQY
v_call: TRBV20-1; j_call: TRBJ2-7; cdr3_aa: SAASAFGAYEQY
v_call: TRBV14; j_call: TRBJ1-4; cdr3_aa: ASSHARGWSEKLF
v_call: TRBV7-9; j_call: TRBJ2-7; cdr3_aa: ASSYNQGYEQY
v_call: TRBV19; j_call: TRBJ2-7; cdr3_aa: ASSSRGTPYEQY
v_call: TRBV6-5; j_call: TRBJ1-6; cdr3_aa: ASSQMVGSYNSPLH
v_call: TRBV3-1; j_call: TRBJ2-2; cdr3_aa: ASSQGGTNTGELF
v_call: TRBV20-1; j_call: TRBJ2-2; cdr3_aa: SAAHMGTGELF
v_call: TRBV7-3; j_call: TRBJ2-7; cdr3_aa: ASRKGSSDEQY
v_call: TRBV6-4; j_call: TRBJ2-1; cdr3_aa: ASSLETSYNEQF
v_call: TRBV13; j_call: TRBJ1-5; cdr3_aa: ASSLDRGRNQPQH